These T cell receptor beta chains were read from a single sample in a study of vaccination and CD4 T cells after COVID-19. One entry per CDR3 protein, called by TCRdb with MiXCR from the PCR reads. The sample lists roughly 14,000 distinct CDR3 sequences; 50% to 55% were seen once. These TCRs are of unknown antigen specificity. Sequenced material: CD4+ T cells from blood, cultured in vitro. Every receptor here comes from a human donor who had recovered from COVID-19. The CDR3 runs from the conserved cysteine through the conserved F or W. D genes are given only for firm matches. Clone size is given for some rows only: seen once, a few or many times, or a class if the clone is expanded.

V	size	D	J	CDR3	DNA
TRBV2	.	TRBD2	TRBJ2-1	CASSGEREINNEQFF	TGTGCCAGCAGTGGAGAGCGGGAGATTAACAATGAGCAGTTCTTC
TRBV18	.	.	TRBJ1-5	CASSKNYQPQHF	TGTGCCAGCTCGAAAAATTATCAGCCCCAGCATTTT
TRBV2	.	TRBD1	TRBJ1-5	CASGGQGANQPQHF	TGTGCCAGCGGGGGACAGGGGGCGAATCAGCCCCAGCATTTT
TRBV4-2	.	TRBD1	TRBJ1-1	CASSQEGPGGLEEAFF	TGTGCCAGCAGCCAAGAAGGACCAGGGGGGCTAGAGGAAGCTTTCTTT
TRBV30	.	TRBD2	TRBJ2-1	CAWSALAGDSDEQFF	TGTGCCTGGAGTGCCCTAGCGGGAGATAGCGATGAGCAGTTCTTC
TRBV24-1	.	TRBD1	TRBJ1-4	CATSGSDRGATNEKLFF	TGTGCCACCAGTGGCTCGGACAGGGGAGCAACTAATGAAAAACTGTTTTTT
TRBV4-2	few	TRBD2	TRBJ2-7	CASSQGLAGSYEQYF	TGTGCCAGCAGCCAAGGACTAGCGGGCTCCTACGAGCAGTACTTC
TRBV27	few	.	TRBJ2-2	CASTYFRGQSTGELFF	TGTGCCAGCACCTACTTCAGGGGTCAGAGCACCGGGGAGCTGTTTTTT
TRBV20-1	.	TRBD2	TRBJ2-1	CSARAGTSGSTTTHNEQFF	TGCAGTGCTAGAGCCGGGACTAGCGGGAGTACTACAACCCACAATGAGCAGTTCTTC
TRBV15	.	.	TRBJ2-3	CATSRSLSLEGTSTDTQYF	TGTGCCACCAGCAGATCCCTATCGTTGGAGGGAACTAGCACAGATACGCAGTATTTT
TRBV6-1	.	TRBD2	TRBJ2-7	CASSEKAGGPDEQYF	TGTGCCAGCAGTGAAAAGGCGGGAGGGCCCGACGAGCAGTACTTC
TRBV5-1	few	TRBD1	TRBJ1-6	CASSDQAGGLSPLHF	TGCGCCAGCAGCGATCAGGCAGGGGGCTTGTCACCCCTCCACTTT
TRBV7-9	once	TRBD1	TRBJ1-3	CASSFRDSIRSGNTIYF	TGTGCCAGCAGCTTCCGGGACAGCATACGCTCTGGAAACACCATATATTTT
TRBV12-3/TRBV12-4	.	.	TRBJ2-1	CASSTGRHEQFF	TGTGCCAGCAGTACAGGGAGGCATGAGCAGTTCTTC
TRBV5-1	.	.	TRBJ1-1	CASSRGQNTEAFF	TGCGCCAGCAGCCGAGGACAGAACACTGAAGCTTTCTTT
TRBV2	few	.	TRBJ1-5	CASRGVSNQPQHF	TGTGCCAGCAGAGGGGTTAGCAATCAGCCCCAGCATTTT
TRBV5-4	.	.	TRBJ1-1	CASRDAGFGVNTEAFF	TGTGCCAGCAGGGACGCAGGGTTCGGGGTGAACACTGAAGCTTTCTTT
TRBV3-1	.	.	TRBJ1-1	CASSQTGTEAFF	TGTGCCAGCAGCCAAACAGGGACTGAAGCTTTCTTT
TRBV7-2	few	.	TRBJ1-3	CASSPRLNTIYF	TGTGCCAGCAGCCCCCGCCTTAACACCATATATTTT
TRBV7-2	.	TRBD2	TRBJ2-7	CASRQDLAGAYEQYF	TGTGCCAGCAGACAAGACCTAGCGGGGGCCTACGAGCAGTACTTC
TRBV6-1	few	.	TRBJ2-7	CASTSGIGQQYF	TGTGCCAGCACCTCTGGGATCGGGCAGCAGTACTTC
TRBV2	.	.	TRBJ2-5	CAIQMTHQETQYF	TGTGCCATCCAAATGACACACCAAGAGACCCAGTACTTC
TRBV7-9	few	.	TRBJ2-7	CASSLGQLGAPLSYEQYF	TGTGCCAGCAGCTTAGGGCAACTAGGGGCCCCCCTCTCCTACGAGCAGTACTTC
TRBV3-1	.	.	TRBJ1-6	CASSQTSSLHF	TGTGCCAGCAGCCAGACAAGCTCCCTCCACTTT
TRBV15	few	TRBD2	TRBJ2-7	CATSSWLAGSTKYEQYF	TGTGCCACCAGCAGCTGGCTAGCGGGATCCACAAAGTACGAGCAGTACTTC
TRBV10-3	.	.	TRBJ1-1	CAISDPKGGAGLMNTEAFF	TGTGCCATCAGTGACCCTAAGGGAGGGGCAGGGCTAATGAACACTGAAGCTTTCTTT
TRBV30	.	TRBD2	TRBJ2-7	CAWATSGSGYEQYF	TGTGCCTGGGCGACTAGCGGGAGTGGGTACGAGCAGTACTTC
TRBV6-5	few	.	TRBJ1-5	CASSYGSNQPQHF	TGTGCCAGCAGTTACGGTAGCAATCAGCCCCAGCATTTT
TRBV24-1	.	.	TRBJ2-2	CATGAQPSNTGELFF	TGTGCCACCGGCGCTCAGCCGAGCAACACCGGGGAGCTGTTTTTT
TRBV10-3	large	TRBD1	TRBJ1-1	CAISGRDSTEAFF	TGTGCCATCAGTGGCCGGGACAGCACTGAAGCTTTCTTT
TRBV2	.	.	TRBJ1-5	CASTKGGINQPQHF	TGTGCCAGCACCAAGGGAGGGATCAATCAGCCCCAGCATTTT
TRBV6-1	.	.	TRBJ2-3	CASRLVSGTDTQYF	TGTGCCAGCAGACTTGTTAGCGGCACAGATACGCAGTATTTT
TRBV7-2	.	.	TRBJ2-7	CASSLVPQGSSYEQYF	TGTGCCAGCAGCTTAGTCCCCCAGGGATCCTCCTACGAGCAGTACTTC
TRBV14	.	TRBD1	TRBJ2-5	CASSRQGTQYF	TGTGCCAGCAGCCGACAGGGGACCCAGTACTTC
TRBV20-1	few	.	TRBJ1-5	CSAKRTVYSNQPQHF	TGCAGTGCTAAACGGACAGTGTATAGCAATCAGCCCCAGCATTTT
TRBV30	.	.	TRBJ2-3	CAWGQTTDTQYF	TGTGCCTGGGGACAGACCACAGATACGCAGTATTTT
TRBV20-1	few	TRBD1	TRBJ2-5	CSAIRTGGAWWETQYF	TGCAGTGCTATAAGGACAGGGGGCGCATGGTGGGAGACCCAGTACTTC
TRBV4-1	.	.	TRBJ1-6	CASSLALEGYNSPLHF	TGCGCCAGCAGCCTCGCACTTGAGGGGTATAATTCACCCCTCCACTTT
TRBV3-1	.	.	TRBJ1-1	CAICQGTEAFF	TGTGCCATCTGTCAGGGTACTGAAGCTTTCTTT
TRBV15	few	TRBD2	TRBJ2-7	CATSRDREGPDEQYF	TGTGCCACCAGCAGAGATCGGGAGGGGCCGGACGAGCAGTACTTC
TRBV7-2	.	.	TRBJ2-5	CASSNRETQYF	TGTGCCAGCAGCAACCGAGAGACCCAGTACTTC
TRBV6-5	.	.	TRBJ1-6	CASSSQGAVLTLHF	TGTGCCAGCAGTTCACAGGGCGCTGTTTTGACCCTCCACTTT
TRBV15	.	.	TRBJ2-3	CATSRDLQVSTDTQYF	TGTGCCACCAGCAGAGATCTACAGGTAAGCACAGATACGCAGTATTTT